Described below is a single TCR beta chain sequence and its context. Its antigen is unknown. The V end lost 4 bases, the J end lost 3 bases, and 15 bases lay between the germline ends. CDR1 and CDR2 from the germline V gene are SGHNT and YYREEE (reference sequence). The CDR3 has 15 residues. The data were obtained in a study of CD8 T cells in Susac syndrome. Study-wide findings and caveats: The study conceded that relatively few individuals underwent its TCR sequencing and HLA analysis.

Random hexamers served to reverse transcribe roughly 0.5 to 1 ug RNA. The TCR beta CDR3 was amplified by immunoSEQ multiplex PCR across 54 Vbeta, 13 Jbeta. TCRdb redid the calling of the immunoSEQ multiplex PCR reads with MiXCR, one entry per CDR3 protein. The sample carries about 240,000 distinct CDR3 sequences, about 96% recorded once. Patients with Susac syndrome fulfilled recently defined diagnostic criteria for definite or probable disease. Isolation of CD8+ and CD4+ T cells was performed negatively, whereas enrichment of TEMRA cells was done by FACS. This clonotype originated in a human donor with Susac syndrome. Sequences were obtained from CD4+ T cells from PBMCs. J is TRBJ2-3 and V is TRBV5-4, with D perhaps assigned TRBD1 or TRBD2 (5 bases each). The CDR3 loop is CASSAPGRGTDTQYF. Here the CDR3 DNA reads TGTGCCAGCAGCGCACCGGGACGCGGGACAGATACGCAGTATTTT.